This record concerns one TCR beta chain sequence. Sequenced by immunoSEQ multiplex PCR; TCRdb stores in-frame clones only, minus some. This table holds some 95,000 clones, roughly three quarters found once. Trimming removed 6 bases from V and 4 bases from J; junction bases left unmatched: 8. CDR1 and CDR2 from the germline V gene are MNHEY and SMNVEV (reference sequence). The CDR3 is 14 amino acids. This entry belongs to a study of control samples from healthy donors and cancer patients. The rearrangement uses TRBV27 and TRBJ1-2, with 7 bases lining up with TRBD1. The TCR comes from a woman in her twenties or thirties in good health. Source material: blood. CDR3 amino acids: CASRPTTGPYGYTF. The CDR3 DNA reads TGTGCCAGCAGACCTACGACAGGGCCCTATGGCTACACCTTC.